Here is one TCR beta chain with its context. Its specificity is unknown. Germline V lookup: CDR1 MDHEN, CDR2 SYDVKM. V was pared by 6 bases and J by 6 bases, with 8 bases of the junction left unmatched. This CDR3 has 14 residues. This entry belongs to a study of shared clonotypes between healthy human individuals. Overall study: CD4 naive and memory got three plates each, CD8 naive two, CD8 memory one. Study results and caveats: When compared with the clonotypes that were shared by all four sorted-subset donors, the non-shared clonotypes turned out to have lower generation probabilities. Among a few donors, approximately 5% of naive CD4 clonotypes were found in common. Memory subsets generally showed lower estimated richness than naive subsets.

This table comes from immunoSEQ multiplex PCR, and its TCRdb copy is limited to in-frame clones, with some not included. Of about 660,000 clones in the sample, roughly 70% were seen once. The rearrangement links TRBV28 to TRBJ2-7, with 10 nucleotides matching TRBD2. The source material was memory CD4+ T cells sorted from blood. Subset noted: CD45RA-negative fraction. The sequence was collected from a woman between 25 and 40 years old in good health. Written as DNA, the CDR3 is TGTGCCAGCAGGCCGGGACTAGCGAATCTCGAGCAGTACTTC. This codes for CASRPGLANLEQYF.